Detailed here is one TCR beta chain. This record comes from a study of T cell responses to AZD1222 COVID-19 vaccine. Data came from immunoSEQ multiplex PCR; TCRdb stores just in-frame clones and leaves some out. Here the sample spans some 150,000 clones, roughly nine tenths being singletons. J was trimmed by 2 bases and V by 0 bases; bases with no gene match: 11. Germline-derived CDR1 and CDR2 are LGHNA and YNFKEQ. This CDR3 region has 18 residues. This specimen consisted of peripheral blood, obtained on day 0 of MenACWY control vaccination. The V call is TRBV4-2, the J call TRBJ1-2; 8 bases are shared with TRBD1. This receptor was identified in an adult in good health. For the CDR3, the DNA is TGTGCCAGCAGCCAAGATAGCGGGGTCGGACAGGGAAACTATGGCTACACCTTC. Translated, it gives CASSQDSGVGQGNYGYTF.